Following are 32 T cell receptor beta chains from one sample sequenced in a study of CD4 T cells in relation to SARS-CoV-2 and coronaviruses. TCRdb's copy holds only in-frame clones and misses some; the assay was immunoSEQ multiplex PCR. The repertoire has more than 15,000 clones, more than 75% of them found once; the top ten carry approximately 19%. CD4+ T cells from unexposed donors were obtained before the COVID-19 pandemic (2011-2018). Isolation of CD4+ T cells took place after approximately eleven days in culture. For these TCRs, the target antigens are not known. The material sequenced was CD4+ T cells from PBMCs, cultured in vitro. These TCRs come from a human donor in good health.

The chain has TRBV19 and TRBJ2-3, with D perhaps matching TRBD2 (6 bases). Germline CDR1 is LNHDA and CDR2 is SQIVND (reference sequence). CDR3 length: 16 amino acids. The ends were cut back, 1 base at V and 5 bases at J, with 16 bases in the middle. The CDR3 DNA reads TGTGCCAGTAGTATAGGAACCTTCATGCGGGGAGATACGCAGTATTTT. This translates into CASSIGTFMRGDTQYF.

This sequence joins TRBV15 and TRBJ1-6, with TRBD1 matching over 7 bases. CDR1 is LNHNV, CDR2 YYDKDF, per germline (reference sequence). This CDR3 comprises 14 residues. With 1 base clipped from V and 7 bases from J, the junction kept 1 base outside the gene matches. CDR3 residues: CATSRVTGNSPLHF. CDR3 nucleotides: TGTGCCACCAGCAGAGTGACAGGGAATTCACCCCTCCACTTT.

The genes are TRBV27 and TRBJ1-6, with a weak D call TRBD1 (5 bases). CDR3 length: 12 residues. The V gene lost 3 bases and the J gene lost 11 bases, with 8 bases spanning the gap. Germline values: CDR1 MNHEY, CDR2 SMNVEV (reference sequence). The CDR3 coding sequence is TGTGCCAGCAGTTTTCGGGGGGCACCCCTCCACTTT. Protein product: CASSFRGAPLHF.

The chain couples TRBV11-2 to TRBJ2-7, with TRBD2 identical over 10 bases. The J segment lost 7 bases and the V segment lost 1 base, leaving 7 bases of the junction unmatched. Germline values: CDR1 SGHAT, CDR2 FQNNGV. CDR3 size: 15 residues. The CDR3 here is CASSLGLAGVWEQYF. In DNA form, the CDR3 reads TGTGCCAGCAGCTTAGGGCTAGCGGGAGTCTGGGAGCAGTACTTC.

The V gene is TRBV3-1 (or the pseudogene TRBV3-2), the J gene TRBJ1-4; D possibly corresponds to TRBD1 (6 bases). Trimming removed 5 bases from V and 3 bases from J, with 10 bases in between. There are 14 residues in the CDR3. The germline V gene encodes CDR1 LGHDT and CDR2 YNNKEL (reference sequence). The DNA for the CDR3 is TGTGCCAGCAGCTATCAGGGGTCTAATGAAAAACTGTTTTTT. Its translation is CASSYQGSNEKLFF.

The V and J genes are TRBV25-1 and TRBJ1-1; D remains ambiguous. Germline CDR1 reads MGHDK; CDR2 reads SYGVNS. This CDR3 contains 12 residues. Trimming cost V 6 bases and J 5 bases, with 10 bases left between them. The DNA of the CDR3 is TGTGCCAGCAGAGGGCCGGTTACTGAAGCTTTCTTT. Translation gives CASRGPVTEAFF.

The V and J genes are TRBV10-3 and TRBJ2-1; D may match TRBD1 or TRBD2 (5 bases each). V was cut by 8 bases and J by 3 bases, with 14 bases left in between. Germline V gives CDR1 ENHRY, CDR2 SYGVKD. CDR3 length equals 14 residues. The CDR3, as DNA: TGTGCCATCGGGGGAACGGGGAACTACAATGAGCAGTTCTTC. Translation: CAIGGTGNYNEQFF.

This chain connects TRBV6-5 to TRBJ1-1, with a possible D match to TRBD1 (5 bases). The CDR3 consists of 14 residues. Germline lookup yields CDR1 MNHEY and CDR2 SVGAGI. V shed 5 bases and J shed 10 bases, with 20 bases lying between them. The chain's CDR3 is CASSPKGPSKVAFF. The CDR3 DNA reads TGTGCCAGCAGTCCGAAGGGACCATCAAAGGTAGCTTTCTTT.

This clone has more than one count but fewer than ten. The chain recombines TRBV27 with TRBJ1-2, with D possibly matching TRBD1 (5 bases). The CDR3 covers 14 residues. The V end lost 2 bases, the J end lost 0 bases, and 7 bases lay between the germline ends. Germline lookup yields CDR1 MNHEY and CDR2 SMNVEV (reference sequence). CDR3 sequence (DNA): TGTGCCAGCAGTTTAGACAGAGCTAACTATGGCTACACCTTC. Translated: CASSLDRANYGYTF.

The V call is TRBV9, the J call TRBJ1-6; D gene ambiguous. The CDR3 is made up of 13 amino acids. Germline assignment: CDR1 SGDLS and CDR2 YYNGEE. The V and J ends lost 0 bases and 8 bases respectively, with 6 bases between them. CDR3 nucleotides: TGTGCCAGCAGCGTAGAATCCGATTCACCCCTCCACTTT. Translating gives CASSVESDSPLHF.

This clone has only a few counts. V usage is TRBV5-4 and J usage is TRBJ1-1; TRBD1 agrees at 10 bases. The CDR3 covers 13 residues. Germline trimming cut 4 bases from V and 8 bases from J; bases unmatched to any gene: 5. In germline, CDR1 is SGHNT, CDR2 YYREEE (reference sequence). The CDR3 sequence: CASSRTTGGEAFF. CDR3 nucleotide sequence: TGTGCCAGCAGCCGAACGACAGGGGGCGAAGCTTTCTTT.

The CDR3 region has the DNA TGTGCCACCAGAGGAGACAGACTCACCGGGGAGCTGTTTTTT. It translates to CATRGDRLTGELFF. The chain couples TRBV24-1 to TRBJ2-2; D possibly corresponds to TRBD1 (5 bases). V shed 7 bases and J shed 4 bases, with 12 bases lying between them. The CDR3 is 14 residues long. Germline V gene sequence: CDR1 KGHDR, CDR2 SFDVKD.

For the CDR3, the DNA is TGTGCCAGCAGAGGGGACTATGACGAGCAGTACTTC. Amino acid sequence: CASRGDYDEQYF. The V call is TRBV2, the J call TRBJ2-7, with 7 bases fitting TRBD2. Germline V CDR1 and CDR2: SNHLY, FYNNEI. This CDR3 has 12 amino acids. V lost 6 bases to trimming and J lost 5 bases; unmatched junction nucleotides: 4.

The chain recombines TRBV10-3 with TRBJ2-1; 7 bases align to TRBD2. The trim removed 3 bases at V and 2 bases at J, leaving 10 bases unmatched. Germline-derived CDR1 and CDR2 are ENHRY and SYGVKD. The CDR3 sequence is 17 residues long. This CDR3 is CAISDSGGGKPYNEQFF. Here the CDR3 DNA reads TGTGCCATCAGTGACTCCGGGGGAGGGAAACCCTACAATGAGCAGTTCTTC.

V is TRBV5-4 and J is TRBJ1-1; no firm D call. Trimming removed 1 base from V and 4 bases from J, with 8 bases in between. Per germline, CDR1 SGHNT and CDR2 YYREEE (reference sequence). The CDR3 is 13 residues long. CDR3 DNA: TGTGCCAGCAGCTTGATGGGTGGCACTGAAGCTTTCTTT. This gives the protein CASSLMGGTEAFF.

The chain couples TRBV5-1 to TRBJ2-7; 9 bases line up with TRBD2. CDR1 and CDR2 (germline): SGHRS, YFSETQ. The ends lost 4 bases at V and 0 bases at J; junction bases unmatched: 11. CDR3 length equals 17 residues. CDR3 DNA: TGCGCCAGCAGCCTTACCATAGCGGGAGCGAGCTCCTACGAGCAGTACTTC. Translation: CASSLTIAGASSYEQYF.

This chain uses TRBV9 with TRBJ1-3; 7 bases line up with TRBD1. V was pared by 2 bases and J by 0 bases, with 5 bases of the junction left unmatched. The length of the CDR3 is 16 residues. CDR1 is SGDLS and CDR2 is YYNGEE in the germline V gene. As DNA, the CDR3 is TGTGCCAGCAGCGTCGCCCGGGACAGCTCTGGAAACACCATATATTTT. Protein: CASSVARDSSGNTIYF.

Of note for this clone: At one of its ends the junction is not consistent with the germline gene, which may arise from a read error. The chain recombines TRBV5-1 with TRBJ1-1; D remains ambiguous. Per germline, CDR1 SGHRS and CDR2 YFSETQ. The CDR3 totals 15 residues. The CDR3 DNA sequence: TGCGCCAGCAGCGTTTTCGCGGACGTGAACGCTGAAGCTTTCTTT. Translating gives CASSVFADVNAEAFF.

The gene calls are TRBV10-1 and TRBJ2-3, with 10 bases aligning to TRBD2. The germline gives CDR1 WNHNN, CDR2 SYGVQD (reference sequence). J gave up 3 bases and V 3 bases, and 6 bases lay outside the gene matches. This CDR3 spans 16 amino acids. Here the CDR3 DNA reads TGCGCCAGCAGTGATCTAGCGGGAGAGTGGACAGATACGCAGTATTTT. Protein product: CASSDLAGEWTDTQYF.

The genes are TRBV12-3 or TRBV12-4 and TRBJ2-2; no reliable D call. The CDR3 is 13 amino acids. Trimming stripped 8 bases from V and 6 bases from J, with 13 bases between. The CDR3 region has the DNA TGTGCCAGCTACTTCCTTCAGGCCGGGGAGCTGTTTTTT. Amino acid sequence: CASYFLQAGELFF.

This clone has a handful of counts. The chain carries TRBV20-1 and TRBJ1-2; 9 bases map to TRBD1. This CDR3 has 11 amino acids. CDR1 is DFQATT and CDR2 is SNEGSKA in the germline V gene (reference sequence). V shed 7 bases and J 5 bases; nucleotides not matched to a gene: 2. Here the CDR3 DNA reads TGCAGTGTAGACAGGGGGTATGGCTACACCTTC. Translating gives CSVDRGYGYTF.

This chain links TRBV15 with TRBJ2-1; the match to TRBD2 covers 11 bases. V shed 9 bases and J 4 bases; nucleotides not matched to a gene: 8. Germline CDR1 is LNHNV and CDR2 is YYDKDF (reference sequence). The CDR3 loop spans 15 amino acids. The CDR3 DNA reads as TGTGCCACGGAATTGGGACTAGCGGTATACAATGAGCAGTTCTTC. The encoded protein is CATELGLAVYNEQFF. The full variable domain, rest sourced from reference TRBV15 and TRBJ2-1, is DAMVIQNPRYQVTQFGKPVTLSCSQTLNHNVMYWYQQKSSQAPKLLFHYYDKDFNNEADTPDNFQSRRPNTSFCFLDIRSPGLGDTAMYLCATELGLAVYNEQFFGPGTRLTVL.

This sequence joins TRBV24-1 and TRBJ2-5, with unresolved D. V lost 3 bases, J lost 2 bases, and 15 bases lay in between. The length of the CDR3 is 16 residues. Germline V gives CDR1 KGHDR, CDR2 SFDVKD. The CDR3: CATSDRDGSGQETQYF. The CDR3 nucleotides are TGTGCCACCAGTGATCGTGATGGGTCAGGTCAAGAGACCCAGTACTTC.

V is TRBV28 and J is TRBJ1-1, with D possibly TRBD1 on 5 matching bases. Germline-derived CDR1 and CDR2 are MDHEN and SYDVKM. V lost 6 bases and J 6 bases, leaving 8 bases between the germline ends. The CDR3 totals 11 residues. CDR3 loop: CASSFRAEAFF. The CDR3 bases are TGTGCCAGCAGCTTCAGGGCTGAAGCTTTCTTT.

This chain connects TRBV7-3 to TRBJ1-5; D unresolved. V dropped 0 bases and J dropped 7 bases, with 7 bases sitting between them. The CDR3 is 13 amino acids. Germline assignment: CDR1 SGHTA and CDR2 FQGTGA. The CDR3 sequence is CASSLTPGQPQHF. The CDR3 coding sequence is TGTGCCAGCAGCTTAACTCCGGGGCAGCCCCAGCATTTT.

V and J are TRBV20-1 and TRBJ2-1; TRBD2 aligns across 9 bases. V lost 3 bases and J lost 8; bases outside the gene matches: 8. This CDR3 has 14 residues. Germline loops: CDR1 DFQATT, CDR2 SNEGSKA (reference sequence). The CDR3 here is CSASWSSGKYEQFF. The CDR3, as DNA: TGCAGTGCTAGTTGGTCTAGCGGGAAATATGAGCAGTTCTTC.

The chain couples TRBV27 to TRBJ1-2; a weak D match, TRBD1 (5 bases). The CDR3 consists of 14 residues. With 6 bases removed from V and 2 bases from J, the gap between germline ends came to 13 bases. Germline V gene lookup returns CDR1 MNHEY and CDR2 SMNVEV (reference sequence). As DNA, the CDR3 is TGTGCCAGCAGGAGGGGACTACTAAACTATGGCTACACCTTC. Encoded protein: CASRRGLLNYGYTF.

This clone appeared a few times. The chain is built from TRBV7-9 and TRBJ1-2; TRBD1 is a possible D gene (5 bases). Germline CDR1 and CDR2: SEHNR and FQNEAQ (reference sequence). V was clipped by 5 bases and J by 2 bases, with 12 bases between them. This CDR3 has 14 amino acids. The CDR3 spells CASSTGTVNYGYTF. CDR3 nucleotides: TGTGCCAGCAGCACCGGGACCGTCAACTATGGCTACACCTTC.

The chain is built from TRBV24-1 and TRBJ2-2; D uncertain. Trimming stripped 8 bases from V and 1 base from J, with 7 bases between. The germline gives CDR1 KGHDR, CDR2 SFDVKD. The CDR3 loop spans 13 amino acids. The CDR3 protein is CATTSLNTGELFF. The CDR3 DNA reads as TGTGCCACCACCAGTCTGAACACCGGGGAGCTGTTTTTT.

The chain has TRBV19 and TRBJ1-2; TRBD1 agrees at 11 bases. Germline CDR1 LNHDA, CDR2 SQIVND (reference sequence). With 5 bases clipped from V and 8 bases from J, the junction kept 4 bases outside the gene matches. The CDR3 has 13 amino acids. In nucleotides, the CDR3 is TGTGCCAGTAGTGGGACAGGGGGTCGGGGCTACACCTTC. Residues: CASSGTGGRGYTF.

J is TRBJ1-5 and V is TRBV5-6; the D gene is possibly TRBD1 (5 bases). This CDR3 is 12 amino acids long. CDR1 is SGHDT, CDR2 YYEEEE, per germline. V lost 2 bases and J 9 bases, leaving 9 bases between the germline ends. CDR3 protein: CASSFGGGPQHF. The DNA for the CDR3 is TGTGCCAGCAGCTTTGGGGGGGGGCCCCAGCATTTT.

The chain has TRBV3-1 (or the pseudogene TRBV3-2) and TRBJ2-1; D may be TRBD2 (5 bases). The length of the CDR3 is 16 residues. The V and J ends lost 0 bases and 7 bases respectively, with 16 bases between them. Germline-derived CDR1 and CDR2 are LGHDT and YNNKEL (reference sequence). CDR3 nucleotide sequence: TGTGCCAGCAGCCAAGAATATCTAGCCCGAACGAATGAGCAGTTCTTC. Encoded protein: CASSQEYLARTNEQFF.